This TCR beta chain was identified during a study of OX40 agonist ivuxolimab in advanced cancers. Background on the study: Enrolled patients in dose escalation had cancers that were hepatocellular carcinoma, melanoma, renal cell or head and neck cancer.

Here immunoSEQ multiplex PCR was the method, and the copy in TCRdb shows in-frame clones only, minus some. The data contain some 96,000 clones, approximately 83% of them singletons. Patients were excluded for autoimmune disease history or systemic immunosuppression. The CDR3 runs 17 residues. In germline, CDR1 is MNHNS, CDR2 SASEGT. Trimming cost V 4 bases and J 4 bases; bases outside gene matches: 11. The specimen comprised CD4+ or CD8+ T cells sorted from blood, sampled in a trial of the OX40 agonist ivuxolimab. This chain connects TRBV6-1 to TRBJ1-5; TRBD1 matches 9 bases. This clonotype was sampled from an adult with an advanced solid tumor such as melanoma, head and neck, liver or kidney cancer. CDR3 nucleotide sequence: TGTGCCAGCAGTGCGAGGCTACAGGGGGCGGGAAATCAGCCCCAGCATTTT. It yields the protein CASSARLQGAGNQPQHF.